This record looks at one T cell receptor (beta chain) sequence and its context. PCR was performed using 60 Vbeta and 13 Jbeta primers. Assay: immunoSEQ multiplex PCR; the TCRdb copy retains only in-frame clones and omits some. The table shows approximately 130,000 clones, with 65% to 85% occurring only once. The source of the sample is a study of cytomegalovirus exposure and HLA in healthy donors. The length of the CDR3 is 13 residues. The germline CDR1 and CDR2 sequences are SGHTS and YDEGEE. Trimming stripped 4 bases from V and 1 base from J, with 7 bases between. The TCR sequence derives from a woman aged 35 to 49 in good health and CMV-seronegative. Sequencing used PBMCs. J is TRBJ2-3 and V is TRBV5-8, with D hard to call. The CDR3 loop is CASSARGTDTQYF. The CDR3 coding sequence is TGTGCCAGCAGCGCCCGAGGCACAGATACGCAGTATTTT.